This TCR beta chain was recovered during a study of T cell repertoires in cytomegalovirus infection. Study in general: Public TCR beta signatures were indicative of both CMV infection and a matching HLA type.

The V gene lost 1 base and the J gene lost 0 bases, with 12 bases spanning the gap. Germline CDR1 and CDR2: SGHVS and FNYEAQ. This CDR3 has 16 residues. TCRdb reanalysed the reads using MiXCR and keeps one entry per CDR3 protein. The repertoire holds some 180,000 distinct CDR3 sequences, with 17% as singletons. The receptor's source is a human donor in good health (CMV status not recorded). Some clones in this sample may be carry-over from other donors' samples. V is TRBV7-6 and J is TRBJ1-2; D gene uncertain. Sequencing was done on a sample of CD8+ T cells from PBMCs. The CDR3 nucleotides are TGTGCCAGCAGCTTAGAGCCACAGTACTCTAACTATGGCTACACCTTC. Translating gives CASSLEPQYSNYGYTF.